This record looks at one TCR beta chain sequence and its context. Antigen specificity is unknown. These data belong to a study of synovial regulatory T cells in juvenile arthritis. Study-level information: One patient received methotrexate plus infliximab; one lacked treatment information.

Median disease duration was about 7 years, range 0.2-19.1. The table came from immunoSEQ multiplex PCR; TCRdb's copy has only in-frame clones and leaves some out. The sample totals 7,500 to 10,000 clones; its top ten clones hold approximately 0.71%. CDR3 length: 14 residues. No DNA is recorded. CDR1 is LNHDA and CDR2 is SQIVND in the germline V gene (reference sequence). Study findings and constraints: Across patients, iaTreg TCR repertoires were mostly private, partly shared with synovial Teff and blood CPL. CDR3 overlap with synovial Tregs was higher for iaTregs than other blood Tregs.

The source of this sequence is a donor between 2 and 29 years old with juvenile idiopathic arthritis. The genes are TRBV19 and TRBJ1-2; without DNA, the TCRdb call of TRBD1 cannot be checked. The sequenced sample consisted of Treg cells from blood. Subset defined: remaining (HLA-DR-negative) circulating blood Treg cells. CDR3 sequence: CASSLSTTNYGYTF.